The 13 T cell receptor beta chains given below trace back to one sample, sequenced in a study of identical twins. TCRdb re-called the 5' RACE reads with MiXCR, one entry per CDR3 protein. The profile shows around 570,000 distinct CDR3 sequences, around 9.6% of them singletons. These data also featured in a second study, about yellow fever vaccine responses in identical twins.

The sequencing input was PBMCs. All receptors come from a woman between 18 and 30 years old in good health.

In its sample, this clonotype was seen a few times. The chain has TRBV5-4 and TRBJ2-2; D ambiguous. With 0 bases removed from V and 6 bases from J, the gap between germline ends came to 9 bases. Germline assignment: CDR1 SGHNT and CDR2 YYREEE (reference sequence). The CDR3 totals 14 residues. The DNA for the CDR3 is TGTGCCAGCAGCTTGGCTCAAAACCCCGGGGAGCTGTTTTTT. Its protein is CASSLAQNPGELFF.

The genes are TRBV5-1 and TRBJ1-1, with D unresolved. CDR3 length: 13 amino acids. Germline V gene sequence: CDR1 SGHRS, CDR2 YFSETQ. The V end was cut by 1 base, the J end by 4 bases, with 8 bases between. CDR3 protein: CASSLRLSTEAFF. For the CDR3, the DNA is TGCGCCAGCAGCTTGCGGTTGAGCACTGAAGCTTTCTTT. The full variable domain, in which reference TRBV5-1 and TRBJ1-1 provide the parts outside the CDR3, is KAGVTQTPRYLIKTRGQQVTLSCSPISGHRSVSWYQQTPGQGLQFLFEYFSETQRNKGNFPGRFSGRQFSNSRSEMNVSTLELGDSALYLCASSLRLSTEAFFGQGTRLTVV.

This clonotype came up many times. The chain couples TRBV10-2 to TRBJ2-7; 10 bases map to TRBD2. V dropped 0 bases and J dropped 3; count of bases not matched to a gene: 11. The CDR3 length is 18 residues. Per germline, CDR1 WSHSY and CDR2 SAAADI. CDR3: CASSESTLAGVVGYEQYF. The CDR3 DNA sequence: TGCGCCAGCAGTGAGTCGACCCTAGCGGGAGTGGTTGGCTACGAGCAGTACTTC.

This clonotype came up many times. V and J are TRBV12-3 or TRBV12-4 and TRBJ2-7; D is possibly TRBD1 (5 bases). CDR3 size: 15 residues. V was cut by 2 bases and J by 0 bases, with 11 bases left in between. The CDR3 coding sequence is TGTGCCAGCAGTTTAAGGGGATTCCCCTCCTACGAGCAGTACTTC. It codes for CASSLRGFPSYEQYF.

This clonotype came up once. Just one base apart from a much larger clone, this may be a read error. V gene TRBV29-1 combines with J gene TRBJ2-2, with D tentatively TRBD1 (7 bases). The germline gives CDR1 SQVTM, CDR2 ANQGSEA. The CDR3 runs to 13 residues. In DNA, the CDR3 is TGCAGCGTCGGGGGACAGAACTCCGGGGAGCTGTTTTTT. Translated, it gives CSVGGQNSGELFF.

This clonotype was counted ten times or more. The rearrangement links TRBV29-1 to TRBJ2-2; 7 bases agree with TRBD1. The CDR3 length is 14 residues. V was clipped by 4 bases and J by 0 bases; unmatched bases: 2. Germline V CDR1 and CDR2: SQVTM, ANQGSEA. The CDR3 is CSVVGQANTGELFF. CDR3 nucleotide sequence: TGCAGCGTTGTAGGACAGGCGAACACCGGGGAGCTGTTTTTT.

The chain combines TRBV19 with TRBJ2-7, with 8 nucleotides matching TRBD1. Germline loops: CDR1 LNHDA, CDR2 SQIVND (reference sequence). Trimming cost V 7 bases and J 6 bases; bases outside gene matches: 8. The CDR3 is 13 residues long. The CDR3 loop is CASTRTGSSEQYF. The CDR3 region has the DNA TGTGCCAGTACTCGGACAGGGTCGTCCGAGCAGTACTTC.

J is TRBJ2-1 and V is TRBV4-3, with unresolved D. The CDR3 has 15 amino acids. CDR1 and CDR2 from the germline V gene are LGHNA and YSLEER. The V end was cut by 0 bases, the J end by 5 bases, with 11 bases between. The CDR3 sequence: CASSQDARPDNEQFF. DNA of the CDR3: TGCGCCAGCAGCCAAGATGCTCGTCCAGACAATGAGCAGTTCTTC.

This clonotype has ten or more counts. This chain connects TRBV29-1 to TRBJ2-3; perhaps TRBD2 as D (6 bases). CDR3 length equals 14 residues. Germline V gene data show CDR1 as SQVTM and CDR2 as ANQGSEA. V gave up 6 bases and J gave up 6 bases, with 19 bases separating them. CDR3 in DNA: TGCAGCGTGCGGGACCGCAGGTCGGGCGATACGCAGTATTTT. This codes for CSVRDRRSGDTQYF.

The chain uses TRBV6-1 and TRBJ1-1; D is unclear. V was trimmed by 3 bases and J by 9 bases, leaving 8 bases between them. This CDR3 has 11 residues. CDR1 and CDR2 from the germline V gene are MNHNS and SASEGT. CDR3 in DNA: TGTGCCAGCAGTGAGGCAAGGCAAGCTTTCTTT. Its protein is CASSEARQAFF.

This sequence joins TRBV11-2 and TRBJ2-7; 7 bases are a match to TRBD1. CDR1 SGHAT and CDR2 FQNNGV come from the germline V gene. This CDR3 has 15 residues. V lost 5 bases, J lost 7 bases, and 14 bases stayed unmatched. Here the CDR3 DNA reads TGTGCCAGCAGCCCCACCAGCCCAGGGGGTATGGAGCAGTACTTC. Translating it yields CASSPTSPGGMEQYF.

The sample holds a few counts of this clonotype. The CDR3 region has the DNA TGTGCCAGCAGTGCCCCTGTGGCAGGGGGATACGAGCAGTACTTC. This translates into CASSAPVAGGYEQYF. V and J are TRBV6-1 and TRBJ2-7; 7 bases are a match to TRBD1. J lost 4 bases, V lost 4 bases, and 10 bases had no gene match. Germline V CDR1 and CDR2: MNHNS, SASEGT. This CDR3 region has 15 residues.

This clonotype was observed a handful of times. V usage is TRBV7-3 and J usage is TRBJ2-3, with a possible D match to TRBD2 (7 bases). CDR1 and CDR2 (germline): SGHTA, FQGTGA. This CDR3 is built from 16 residues. V was clipped by 2 bases and J by 2 bases, with 14 bases between them. The CDR3 reads CASSLSAGAPTDTQYF. CDR3 DNA sequence: TGTGCCAGCAGCTTATCGGCGGGGGCCCCCACAGATACGCAGTATTTT.